What follows are 26 T cell receptor beta chains derived from one specimen sequenced in a study of T cells in Graves' hyperthyroidism and ophthalmopathy. Amplified TCR beta CDR3 regions came from RNA transcripts. Carried out on the TCR CDR3, a first-round RT-PCR used the HTBI primer set. In TCRdb, the multiplex PCR reads were re-called with MiXCR into one record per CDR3 protein. The data contain hundreds of thousands of distinct CDR3 sequences, approximately 19% of them seen just once; the ten biggest clones take up approximately 15%. The sample taken for sequencing was blood. The receptors shown here come from a woman in her forties or fifties with Graves' hyperthyroidism that later progressed to Graves' ophthalmopathy.

V is TRBV7-2 and J is TRBJ2-1, with TRBD2 matching 12 bases. The CDR3 length is 14 residues. Germline values: CDR1 SGHTA, CDR2 FQGNSA. The ends lost 5 bases at V and 12 bases at J; junction bases unmatched: 8. The CDR3 DNA is TGTGCCAGCAGCGCCCTAGCGGGGGGGCTGGGGCAGTTCTTC. It codes for CASSALAGGLGQFF.

This clonotype has a handful of counts. The rearrangement uses TRBV7-9 and TRBJ2-7; TRBD1 is a possible D gene (5 bases). Germline CDR1 is SEHNR and CDR2 is FQNEAQ (reference sequence). The V gene lost 5 bases and the J gene lost 0 bases, with 17 bases spanning the gap. The CDR3 is 16 amino acids. The CDR3 spells CASSHSTQGRSYEQYF. CDR3 sequence (DNA): TGTGCCAGCAGCCATAGTACCCAGGGCCGCTCCTACGAGCAGTACTTC.

This clonotype was seen many times. The V gene is TRBV3-1, the J gene TRBJ2-7; D unresolved. Germline V gene data show CDR1 as LGHDT and CDR2 as YNNKEL (reference sequence). CDR3 length equals 15 residues. V lost 0 bases, J lost 2 bases, and 11 bases lay in between. The DNA for the CDR3 is TGTGCCAGCAGCCAAGAATTTCGGGTAACCTACGAGCAGTACTTC. The encoded protein is CASSQEFRVTYEQYF.

This clonotype was counted many times. The chain is built from TRBV6-6 and TRBJ1-2, with a weak D call TRBD1 (5 bases). V lost 2 bases, J lost 3 bases, and 7 bases lay in between. The CDR3 is 13 residues long. CDR1 is MNHNY, CDR2 SVGAGI, per germline (reference sequence). The CDR3: CASSYAGYYGYTF. The CDR3 DNA reads as TGTGCCAGCAGTTACGCAGGGTACTATGGCTACACCTTC.

This clonotype was detected ten times or more. The chain joins TRBV12-3 or TRBV12-4 to TRBJ1-1; no clear D gene. Trimming took off 6 bases at V and 7 bases at J, with 12 bases between the two ends. The CDR3 sequence is 12 residues long. CDR3 nucleotide sequence: TGTGCCAGCAGCCGGAACGACGGTGAAGCTTTCTTT. Its protein product is CASSRNDGEAFF.

This clonotype came up once. This rearrangement joins TRBV7-3 to TRBJ1-2, with D perhaps matching TRBD1 (5 bases). From germline, CDR1 is SGHTA and CDR2 FQGTGA. Deletions cut 6 bases from V and 0 bases from J, with 17 bases between. The CDR3 covers 16 residues. The CDR3: CASRQGRDYSNYGYTF. The DNA of the CDR3 is TGTGCCAGCAGGCAAGGTAGGGACTACTCTAACTATGGCTACACCTTC.

The rearrangement joins TRBV7-2 to TRBJ2-2; TRBD2 matches 10 bases. J was trimmed by 6 bases and V by 6 bases; bases with no gene match: 16. The germline CDR1 and CDR2 sequences are SGHTA and FQGNSA. There are 18 residues in the CDR3. The CDR3 region is CASSSGLAVPWRAGELFF. CDR3 coding DNA: TGTGCCAGCAGTTCTGGACTAGCGGTCCCATGGAGGGCCGGGGAGCTGTTTTTT.

Turning to this clonotype: This could be a read error, since a much larger clone is one nucleotide away. J is TRBJ2-3 and V is TRBV28; 16 nucleotides agree with TRBD2. This CDR3 is built from 20 residues. CDR1 is MDHEN, CDR2 SYDVKM, per germline. The DNA for the CDR3 is TGTGTCAGCAGTTTACCTTCCGGGACTAGCGGGGGGGACTACACAGATACGCAGTATTTT. This codes for CVSSLPSGTSGGDYTDTQYF.

This clonotype was picked up many times. CDR3 DNA: TGTGCCAGCAGAGTGTGGGACTACGAGCAGTACTTC. Translated: CASRVWDYEQYF. The chain joins TRBV2 to TRBJ2-7; D gene unclear. The CDR3 is 12 amino acids. Germline V lookup: CDR1 SNHLY, CDR2 FYNNEI. Trimming stripped 6 bases from V and 3 bases from J, with 9 bases between.

This chain joins TRBV5-1 and TRBJ1-2; D not resolved. The CDR3 loop spans 12 amino acids. Per the germline V gene, CDR1 is SGHRS and CDR2 is YFSETQ. V was pared by 4 bases and J by 3 bases, with 7 bases between. For the CDR3, the DNA is TGCGCCAGCAGCGCGACGTACTATGGCTACACCTTC. Translation gives CASSATYYGYTF. The complete variable domain, with remaining parts taken from reference TRBV5-1 and TRBJ1-2, reads KAGVTQTPRYLIKTRGQQVTLSCSPISGHRSVSWYQQTPGQGLQFLFEYFSETQRNKGNFPGRFSGRQFSNSRSEMNVSTLELGDSALYLCASSATYYGYTFGSGTRLTVV.

This clonotype has more than one count but fewer than ten. This rearrangement joins TRBV27 to TRBJ1-6; D perhaps matches TRBD1 (5 bases). Trimming took off 2 bases at V and 1 base at J, with 24 bases between the two ends. The CDR3 runs 21 residues. Germline V gene sequence: CDR1 MNHEY, CDR2 SMNVEV (reference sequence). CDR3: CASSLPKTRVGAGSYNSPLHF. In nucleotides, the CDR3 is TGTGCCAGCAGTTTACCCAAGACTAGGGTAGGGGCCGGGTCCTATAATTCACCCCTCCACTTT.

The chain recombines TRBV7-8 with TRBJ1-2; the D is unclear. Germline lookup yields CDR1 SGHVS and CDR2 FQNEAQ. This CDR3 is 14 amino acids long. Trimming stripped 2 bases from V and 4 bases from J, with 11 bases between. The CDR3 nucleotides read TGTGCCAGCAGCTTATCAGGAGGCCTCTATGGCTACACCTTC. Translating it yields CASSLSGGLYGYTF.

This clonotype was seen more than once but under ten times. The rearrangement uses TRBV20-1 and TRBJ2-7, with 9 bases identical to TRBD1. CDR1 and CDR2 from the germline V gene are DFQATT and SNEGSKA (reference sequence). Trimming removed 5 bases from V and 9 bases from J; junction bases left unmatched: 23. The CDR3 contains 17 residues. The CDR3 region is CSAPHRGTGWSGYMQYF. The CDR3 DNA reads as TGCAGTGCTCCCCACCGGGGGACAGGGTGGTCCGGGTATATGCAGTACTTC.

The table lists this clonotype with many counts. The DNA for the CDR3 is TGTGCCAGCAGTTACTCGATTAGATCGGGAAACACCATATATTTT. It yields the protein CASSYSIRSGNTIYF. The rearrangement joins TRBV6-5 to TRBJ1-3; D is undetermined. Germline CDR1 is MNHEY and CDR2 is SVGAGI. The CDR3 consists of 15 residues. V lost 0 bases, J lost 4 bases, and 10 bases lay in between.

This clonotype was seen ten or more times. V is TRBV18 and J is TRBJ2-5; tentatively, D is TRBD2 (6 bases). Trimming removed 3 bases at V and 4 bases at J, with 15 bases between. In germline, CDR1 is KGHSH, CDR2 LQKENI. There are 15 residues in the CDR3. This chain's CDR3 is CASSPTSLGGETQYF. The DNA for the CDR3 is TGTGCCAGCTCACCTACTAGCCTTGGCGGAGAGACCCAGTACTTC.

This clonotype was found many times. This chain connects TRBV12-3 or TRBV12-4 to TRBJ1-1, with TRBD1 matching over 7 bases. With 6 bases clipped from V and 1 base from J, the junction kept 2 bases outside the gene matches. This CDR3 is 13 amino acids long. This CDR3 is CASRGQQNTEAFF. CDR3 DNA sequence: TGTGCCAGCAGGGGACAGCAGAACACTGAAGCTTTCTTT.

Regarding this clonotype: This may be a read error: a much more frequent sequence differs by one nucleotide. The chain joins TRBV29-1 to TRBJ2-1, with D uncertain. The CDR3 spans 15 residues. CDR1 and CDR2 from the germline V gene are SQVTM and ANQGSEA. The CDR3 bases are TGCAGCGTTCCCCGCACCGCGAACTCCTACAATGAGCAGTCCTTC. This translates into CSVPRTANSYNEQSF.

The table lists this clonotype with a few counts. This chain joins TRBV4-2 and TRBJ1-1; D is ambiguous. Germline V gene lookup returns CDR1 LGHNA and CDR2 YNFKEQ. The CDR3 covers 15 residues. V lost 4 bases to trimming and J lost 0 bases, with 12 bases between them. The CDR3 DNA is TGTGCCAGCAGCCCGACGACGAATCTGAACACTGAAGCTTTCTTT. Its translation is CASSPTTNLNTEAFF.

The chain recombines TRBV6-2 or TRBV6-3 with TRBJ2-1; 12 nucleotides align to TRBD1. Germline lookup yields CDR1 MNHEY and CDR2 SVGEGT. The CDR3 consists of 14 residues. V lost 6 bases, J lost 15 bases, and 12 bases stayed unmatched. CDR3 amino acids: CASRRSRDRGRGFF. CDR3 bases: TGTGCCAGCAGGCGCTCCCGGGACAGGGGGCGCGGGTTCTTC.

CDR3 protein: CASTGGSRSYNEQFF. In DNA form, the CDR3 reads TGTGCCAGCACCGGAGGGTCCCGCTCCTACAATGAGCAGTTCTTC. The chain employs TRBV4-2 and TRBJ2-1; a weak D match, TRBD2 (6 bases). There are 15 residues in the CDR3. Germline V gene sequence: CDR1 LGHNA, CDR2 YNFKEQ. The V end was cut by 7 bases, the J end by 0 bases, with 13 bases between.

This rearrangement joins TRBV25-1 to TRBJ2-7; D is possibly TRBD1 (6 bases). CDR3 length: 14 amino acids. V lost 4 bases and J 0 bases, leaving 10 bases between the germline ends. Per germline, CDR1 MGHDK and CDR2 SYGVNS. This CDR3 is CASSGTTGSYEQYF. As DNA, the CDR3 is TGTGCCAGCAGTGGAACGACAGGCTCCTACGAGCAGTACTTC.

This clonotype appeared a few times. The genes are TRBV7-4 and TRBJ2-1; 9 nucleotides match TRBD1. In germline, CDR1 is SGHVT, CDR2 SQSDAQ. The CDR3 loop spans 15 amino acids. The ends lost 5 bases at V and 4 bases at J; junction bases unmatched: 6. CDR3 amino acids: CASSQQGASYNEQFF. The CDR3 DNA reads TGTGCCAGCAGCCAACAGGGGGCATCGTACAATGAGCAGTTCTTC.

This clonotype was counted at least ten times. The V and J genes are TRBV11-1 and TRBJ2-3; 13 bases agree with TRBD2. This CDR3 region has 16 residues. Germline CDR1 and CDR2: SGHAT and FQDESV (reference sequence). V gave up 6 bases and J gave up 2 bases; unmatched junction bases: 5. CDR3 residues: CASSRLAGGNTDTQYF. The CDR3 DNA follows: TGTGCCAGCAGTCGACTAGCGGGGGGTAACACAGATACGCAGTATTTT.

This clonotype was recorded at least ten times. V and J are TRBV13 and TRBJ1-2; 8 nucleotides agree with TRBD1. This CDR3 is built from 14 residues. The germline CDR1 and CDR2 sequences are PRHDT and FYEKMQ (reference sequence). Trimming removed 0 bases from V and 5 bases from J; junction bases left unmatched: 2. CDR3 in DNA: TGTGCCAGCAGCTTAGGTACAGGGGGTTATGGCTACACCTTC. Encoded protein: CASSLGTGGYGYTF.

The rearrangement links TRBV28 to TRBJ1-6, with no clear D. CDR1 is MDHEN and CDR2 is SYDVKM in the germline V gene. This CDR3 is 15 amino acids long. V gave up 6 bases and J gave up 3 bases, with 12 bases separating them. CDR3 region: CASSTRRFYNSPLHF. Here the CDR3 DNA reads TGTGCCAGCAGCACCCGGAGATTCTATAATTCACCCCTCCACTTT. The variable domain in full, with the rest retrieved from reference TRBV28 and TRBJ1-6, is DVKVTQSSRYLVKRTGEKVFLECVQDMDHENMFWYRQDPGLGLRLIYFSYDVKMKEKGDIPEGYSVSREKKERFSLILESASTNQTSMYLCASSTRRFYNSPLHFGNGTRLTVT.

This clonotype was recorded a few times. The CDR3 bases are TGTGCCAGCAGCTTATACCCGGATGAGCAGTTCTTC. As protein: CASSLYPDEQFF. The chain is built from TRBV7-3 and TRBJ2-1; no reliable D call. This CDR3 region has 12 residues. Looked up from germline, CDR1 is SGHTA and CDR2 is FQGTGA. V gave up 2 bases and J gave up 8 bases, with 7 bases separating them. Drawing the rest from reference TRBV7-3 and TRBJ2-1, the complete variable domain is GAGVSQTPSNKVTEKGKYVELRCDPISGHTALYWYRQSLGQGPEFLIYFQGTGAADDSGLPNDRFFAVRPEGSVSTLKIQRTERGDSAVYLCASSLYPDEQFFGPGTRLTVL.